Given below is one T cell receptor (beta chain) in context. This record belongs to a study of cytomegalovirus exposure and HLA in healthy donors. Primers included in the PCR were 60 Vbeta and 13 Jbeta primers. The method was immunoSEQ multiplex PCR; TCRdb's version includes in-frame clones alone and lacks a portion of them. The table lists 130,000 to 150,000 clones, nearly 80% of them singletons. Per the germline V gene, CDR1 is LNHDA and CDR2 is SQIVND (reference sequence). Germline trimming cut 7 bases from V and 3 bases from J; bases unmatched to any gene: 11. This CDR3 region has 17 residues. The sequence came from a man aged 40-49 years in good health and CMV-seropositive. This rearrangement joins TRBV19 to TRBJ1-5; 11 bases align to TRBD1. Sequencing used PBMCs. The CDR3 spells CASKGGQGALNNQPQHF. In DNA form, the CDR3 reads TGTGCCAGTAAGGGCGGACAGGGGGCTCTGAACAATCAGCCCCAGCATTTT. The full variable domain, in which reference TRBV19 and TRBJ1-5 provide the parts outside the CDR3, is DGGITQSPKYLFRKEGQNVTLSCEQNLNHDAMYWYRQDPGQGLRLIYYSQIVNDFQKGDIAEGYSVSREKKESFPLTVTSAQKNPTAFYLCASKGGQGALNNQPQHFGDGTRLSIL.